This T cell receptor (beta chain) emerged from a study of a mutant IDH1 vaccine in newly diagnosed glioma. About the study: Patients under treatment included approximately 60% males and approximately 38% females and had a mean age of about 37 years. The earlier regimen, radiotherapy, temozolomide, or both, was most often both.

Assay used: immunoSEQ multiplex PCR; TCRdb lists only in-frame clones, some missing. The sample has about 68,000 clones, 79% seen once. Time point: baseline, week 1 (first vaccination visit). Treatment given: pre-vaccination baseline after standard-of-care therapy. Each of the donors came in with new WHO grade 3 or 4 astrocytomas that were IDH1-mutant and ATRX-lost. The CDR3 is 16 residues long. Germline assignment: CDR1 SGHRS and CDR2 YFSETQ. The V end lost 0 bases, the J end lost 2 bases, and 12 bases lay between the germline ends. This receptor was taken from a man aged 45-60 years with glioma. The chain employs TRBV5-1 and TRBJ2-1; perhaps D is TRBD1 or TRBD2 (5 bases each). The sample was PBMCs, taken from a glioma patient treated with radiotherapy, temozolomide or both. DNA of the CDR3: TGCGCCAGCAGCTTGGTGGGGGACGCCACCTACAATGAGCAGTTCTTC. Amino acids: CASSLVGDATYNEQFF.